These T cell receptor beta chains were read from a single sample in a study of T cell clonotyping in hematopoietic cell transplantation. Only in-frame clones appear in the TCRdb table, and some are missing; sequencing was by immunoSEQ multiplex PCR. The profile covers about 3,500 clones, with around 80% appearing a single time and roughly 28% taken by the ten largest. The material sequenced was peripheral blood mononuclear cells, taken at the time of graft-versus-host disease after allogeneic stem cell transplant. The receptors derive from a female patient aged 50-59 years who had an allogeneic stem cell transplant from an unrelated donor, so the T cells may come from the graft donor. Some clones in this sample may be carry-over from other donors' samples. The conserved cysteine and the conserved F or W are not part of the CDR3 here. Each record gives: V gene, CDR3 protein.

v_gene: TRBV10-3; CDR3aa: AISRQGGQPQH
v_gene: TRBV30; CDR3aa: AWSVQGFDGYT
v_gene: TRBV5-1; CDR3aa: ASRLTSRAYEQY
v_gene: TRBV7-6; CDR3aa: ASSLSTLRTDTQY
v_gene: TRBV29-1; CDR3aa: SVGGAGELF
v_gene: TRBV5-1; CDR3aa: ASGLGGNEKLF
v_gene: TRBV6-5; CDR3aa: ASRLGGTYGYT
v_gene: TRBV11-2; CDR3aa: ASSSRGVTEAF
v_gene: TRBV7-8; CDR3aa: ASSLVGDTGELF
v_gene: TRBV6-5; CDR3aa: ASISTEYGYT
v_gene: TRBV5-6; CDR3aa: ASSFGIGGFYEQY
v_gene: TRBV9; CDR3aa: ASSVVPQRTEAF
v_gene: TRBV6-5; CDR3aa: ASSYSPGLTTDTQY
v_gene: TRBV28; CDR3aa: ASSSGKDEQY
v_gene: TRBV28; CDR3aa: ASSLGTVYGYT
v_gene: TRBV9; CDR3aa: ASSDGTHQPQH
v_gene: TRBV28; CDR3aa: ASSNSGQIEQY
v_gene: TRBV15; CDR3aa: ATSRGATNEKLF
v_gene: TRBV7-2; CDR3aa: ASSSQETQY
v_gene: TRBV19; CDR3aa: ASSIGENYEQY
v_gene: TRBV5-1; CDR3aa: ASSLALGGANVLT